One and the same sample provided the 21 T cell receptor beta chains below, sequenced in a study of metastatic and nonmetastatic thyroid tumors. All patients reached thyroid surgery having received no treatment beforehand. With MiXCR, TCRdb called clones anew from the PCR reads. The sample shows several thousand clones, approximately 23% of them seen only once. Sequenced: tumor tissue. These receptors were collected from a male donor with papillary thyroid cancer or a benign thyroid nodule (not recorded which). Some clones in this sample may be carry-over from other donors' samples.

This chain joins TRBV7-2 and TRBJ2-5, with D possibly called TRBD1 or TRBD2 (7 bases each). CDR1 SGHTA and CDR2 FQGNSA come from the germline V gene. CDR3 length: 14 residues. Deletions cut 6 bases from V and 5 bases from J, with 16 bases between. The CDR3 region is CASRPGTAGETQYF. CDR3 bases: TGTGCCAGCAGACCCGGGACAGCGGGGGAGACCCAGTACTTC.

V gene TRBV19 combines with J gene TRBJ1-1; D call uncertain. The CDR3 is made up of 11 amino acids. The V and J ends lost 8 bases and 5 bases respectively, with 9 bases between them. CDR1 LNHDA and CDR2 SQIVND come from the germline V gene (reference sequence). CDR3 amino acids: CASHVGTEAFF. The DNA for the CDR3 is TGTGCCAGTCACGTTGGTACTGAAGCTTTCTTT.

The table lists this clone with a few counts. Germline and junction disagree at one end, which may indicate a read error. V and J are TRBV12-3 or TRBV12-4 and TRBJ1-1; D remains ambiguous. The CDR3 has 15 amino acids. The CDR3 loop is CASSHSAVVNAEAFF. The CDR3 coding sequence is TGTGCCAGCAGCCACAGTGCGGTGGTGAACGCTGAAGCTTTCTTT.

This clone was counted only a few times. Its ends do not fully match the called genes, so a read error is possible. The chain couples TRBV6-1 to TRBJ2-7; 15 nucleotides align to TRBD2. The CDR3 runs to 17 residues. CDR1 and CDR2 from the germline V gene are MNHNS and SASEGT. The CDR3 reads CACSAWTSGRAGYEQYF. As DNA, the CDR3 is TGTGCCTGCAGTGCTTGGACTAGCGGGAGGGCAGGGTACGAGCAGTACTTC.

This clone showed up just a few times. The V gene is TRBV19, the J gene TRBJ1-2; D gene unclear. Germline CDR1 is LNHDA and CDR2 is SQIVND (reference sequence). Trimming removed 7 bases from V and 7 bases from J, with 16 bases in between. This CDR3 comprises 13 residues. The CDR3 here is CASTMPTSRGYTF. The DNA of the CDR3 is TGTGCCAGTACCATGCCGACCTCCCGTGGCTACACCTTC.

This clone was detected ten times or more. The chain recombines TRBV7-9 with TRBJ2-5, with TRBD1 as a possible D gene (5 bases). The CDR3 length is 15 residues. Trimming stripped 1 base from V and 5 bases from J, with 14 bases between. The germline V gene has CDR1 SEHNR and CDR2 FQNEAQ (reference sequence). CDR3 in DNA: TGTGCCAGCAGCTTAGTTCTCGCAGGGCGGGAGACCCAGTACTTC. Protein: CASSLVLAGRETQYF.

The chain employs TRBV6-5 and TRBJ1-5; 9 positions match TRBD1. There are 15 residues in the CDR3. The germline gives CDR1 MNHEY, CDR2 SVGAGI. The junction had 6 bases not matched to a gene; V was cut back by 2 bases and J by 7 bases. In DNA, the CDR3 is TGTGCCAGCAGTTACGGACAGGGGCAGGGGCAGCCCCAGCATTTT. Its protein product is CASSYGQGQGQPQHF.

The CDR3 DNA reads TGTGCCAGCAGTACGGGACAGGTGCTCACTGAAGCTTTCTTT. Amino acids: CASSTGQVLTEAFF. This chain joins TRBV6-2 or TRBV6-3 and TRBJ1-1, with 8 positions matching TRBD1. Germline V lookup: CDR1 MNHEY, CDR2 SVGEGT. CDR3 length: 14 amino acids. J lost 4 bases, V lost 5 bases, and 6 bases had no gene match.

The gene calls are TRBV6-1 and TRBJ2-7; perhaps D is TRBD1 or TRBD2 (5 bases each). The germline gives CDR1 MNHNS, CDR2 SASEGT. This CDR3 has 16 residues. With 6 bases removed from V and 1 base from J, the gap between germline ends came to 19 bases. The CDR3 nucleotides are TGTGCCAGCAGGGACGGGGCGGCGACCGGTTCCTACGAGCAGTACTTC. The encoded protein is CASRDGAATGSYEQYF.

V usage is TRBV11-2 and J usage is TRBJ2-5; D may correspond to TRBD1 or TRBD2 (7 bases each). Trimming shortened V by 5 bases and J by 3 bases, and 22 bases separated the two germline ends. CDR3 length: 17 residues. Germline V gene sequence: CDR1 SGHAT, CDR2 FQNNGV. The CDR3 sequence: CASSPRGGTGTEETQYF. The CDR3, as DNA: TGTGCCAGCAGCCCAAGGGGGGGGACGGGGACAGAAGAGACCCAGTACTTC.

In this sample, this clone is large. The chain combines TRBV19 with TRBJ2-7; tentative D call: TRBD2 (6 bases). Germline CDR1 is LNHDA and CDR2 is SQIVND (reference sequence). Between the trimmed V and J ends, which lost 8 bases and 2 bases, there was a span of 22 bases. The CDR3 runs 16 residues. The CDR3 coding sequence is TGTGCCAGTTCCCGTGATTCCCAGGGAGGAGCCTACGAGCAGTACTTC. This codes for CASSRDSQGGAYEQYF.

The rearrangement uses TRBV6-2 or TRBV6-3 and TRBJ1-2; no clear D. CDR1 is MNHEY, CDR2 SVGEGT, per germline. V lost 5 bases and J 4 bases, leaving 14 bases between the germline ends. This CDR3 region has 14 residues. The CDR3 DNA sequence: TGTGCCAGCAGTGAATCCCCCTCAGTCTATGGCTACACCTTC. Protein: CASSESPSVYGYTF.

In this sample, this clone turned up a few times. The chain uses TRBV28 and TRBJ1-1; possible D gene TRBD1, 5 bases. Germline CDR1 MDHEN, CDR2 SYDVKM. The germline V and J ends were trimmed by 6 bases and 11 bases, with 16 bases remaining between them. The CDR3 is 12 residues long. In DNA, the CDR3 is TGTGCCAGCAGAAGGGACCGGAATAGGGCTTTCTTT. Translated: CASRRDRNRAFF.

This clone was counted a few times. V usage is TRBV6-1 and J usage is TRBJ2-1; no clear D. The CDR3 extends over 14 amino acids. CDR1 is MNHNS, CDR2 SASEGT, per germline. Trimming stripped 8 bases from V and 0 bases from J, with 11 bases between. CDR3 sequence (DNA): TGTGCCAGCCGTCAAGTTAGCTCCTACAATGAGCAGTTCTTC. It specifies CASRQVSSYNEQFF.

In its sample, this clone ranks as medium-sized. The chain carries TRBV20-1 and TRBJ1-1; D gene ambiguous. Between the trimmed V and J ends, which lost 5 bases and 0 bases, there was a span of 13 bases. CDR3 length: 14 residues. Germline V gene data show CDR1 as DFQATT and CDR2 as SNEGSKA (reference sequence). The CDR3 sequence: CSAFGPPLNTEAFF. DNA for the CDR3: TGCAGTGCTTTCGGGCCTCCTTTGAACACTGAAGCTTTCTTT.

The chain has TRBV19 and TRBJ1-5; D is unresolved. The germline CDR1 and CDR2 sequences are LNHDA and SQIVND (reference sequence). The V and J ends lost 4 bases and 7 bases respectively, with 11 bases between them. CDR3 size: 13 residues. This CDR3 is CASSSTYRQPQHF. The CDR3 DNA is TGTGCCAGTAGTAGTACATATCGACAGCCCCAGCATTTT.

The chain recombines TRBV28 with TRBJ1-2, with D possibly being TRBD1 (6 bases). From germline, CDR1 is MDHEN and CDR2 SYDVKM. Trimming removed 5 bases from V and 5 bases from J, with 18 bases in between. The CDR3 spans 15 residues. The CDR3 DNA sequence: TGTGCCAGCAGTCCCTCTGGGGGGCTGGGGTATGGCTACACCTTC. It yields the protein CASSPSGGLGYGYTF.

By share of the sample, this clone is medium-sized. The rearrangement uses TRBV9 and TRBJ1-3, with D tentatively TRBD1 (6 bases). The V gene lost 4 bases and the J gene lost 0 bases, with 11 bases spanning the gap. The CDR3 consists of 15 residues. Germline lookup yields CDR1 SGDLS and CDR2 YYNGEE. The CDR3 region has the DNA TGTGCCAGCAGCACCCCGACAGGCTCTGGAAACACCATATATTTT. It is translated as CASSTPTGSGNTIYF.

In its sample, this clone ranks as medium-sized. V gene TRBV7-9 combines with J gene TRBJ2-1; 7 positions match TRBD2. V shed 7 bases and J 12 bases; nucleotides not matched to a gene: 9. Germline V gene data show CDR1 as SEHNR and CDR2 as FQNEAQ (reference sequence). The CDR3 totals 12 residues. The CDR3, as DNA: TGTGCCAGCACGCGAGAAGCGGGAACGCAGTTCTTC. This codes for CASTREAGTQFF.

This clone was counted many times. The rearrangement uses TRBV5-5 and TRBJ2-7; TRBD2 is a possible D gene (6 bases). Looked up from germline, CDR1 is SGHKS and CDR2 is YYEKEE (reference sequence). The length of the CDR3 is 15 residues. V was shortened by 0 bases and J by 3 bases, with 13 bases between the two germline ends. The CDR3 spells CASSLEGGRGYEQYF. The CDR3 DNA reads as TGTGCCAGCAGCTTGGAGGGAGGCCGGGGCTACGAGCAGTACTTC.

This chain joins TRBV4-3 and TRBJ2-2; no definite D call. V was clipped by 0 bases and J by 8 bases, with 10 bases between them. The CDR3 has 14 amino acids. CDR1 and CDR2 from the germline V gene are LGHNA and YSLEER. The CDR3 spells CASSQDNGSGELFF. In DNA, the CDR3 is TGCGCCAGCAGCCAAGATAACGGATCAGGGGAGCTGTTTTTT.